This TCR beta chain was recorded in a study of T cells in pancreatic ductal adenocarcinoma. Clones were sequenced by immunoSEQ multiplex PCR, and TCRdb holds only the in-frame ones, with some missing. The repertoire consists of around 100,000 clones, with 90% to 95% occurring once and the leading ten covering roughly 3.1%. The germline V gene encodes CDR1 MNHEY and CDR2 SVGAGI. V shed 7 bases, J shed 5 bases, and the junction held 9 bases outside the gene matches. The length of the CDR3 is 14 residues. No neoadjuvant therapy was given to the selected pancreatic ductal adenocarcinoma patients before their surgery. Points from the study as a whole: Compared with tumor, blood showed more total productive templates and around 8-fold more clonotypes.

On this clone itself: The antigen remains unidentified.

The chain recombines TRBV6-5 with TRBJ2-7, with 9 bases aligning to TRBD1. The receptor was derived from a human donor with pancreatic ductal adenocarcinoma. The sequenced material came from PBMCs. Written as DNA, the CDR3 is TGTGCCAGCAACCACAGGGGGCGATCCCACGAGCAGTACTTC. Translation: CASNHRGRSHEQYF.